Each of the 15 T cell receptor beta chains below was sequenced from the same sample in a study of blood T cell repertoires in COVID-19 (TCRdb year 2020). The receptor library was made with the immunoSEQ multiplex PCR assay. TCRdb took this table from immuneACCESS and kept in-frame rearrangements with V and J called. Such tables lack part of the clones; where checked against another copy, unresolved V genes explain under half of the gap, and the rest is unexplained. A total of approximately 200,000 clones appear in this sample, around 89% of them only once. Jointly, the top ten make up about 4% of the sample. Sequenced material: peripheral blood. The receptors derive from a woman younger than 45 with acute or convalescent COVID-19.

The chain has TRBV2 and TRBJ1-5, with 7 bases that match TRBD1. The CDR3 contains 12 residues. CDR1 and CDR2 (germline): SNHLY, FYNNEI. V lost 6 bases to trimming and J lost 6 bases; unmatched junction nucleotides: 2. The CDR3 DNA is TGTGCCAGCAGGGACAGGTTTCAGCCCCAGCATTTT. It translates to CASRDRFQPQHF.

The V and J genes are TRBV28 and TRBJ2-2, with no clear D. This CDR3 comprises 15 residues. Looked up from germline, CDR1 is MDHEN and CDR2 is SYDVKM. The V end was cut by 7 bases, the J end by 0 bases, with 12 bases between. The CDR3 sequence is CASTWASTNTGELFF. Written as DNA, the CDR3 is TGTGCCAGCACCTGGGCCTCGACGAACACCGGGGAGCTGTTTTTT.

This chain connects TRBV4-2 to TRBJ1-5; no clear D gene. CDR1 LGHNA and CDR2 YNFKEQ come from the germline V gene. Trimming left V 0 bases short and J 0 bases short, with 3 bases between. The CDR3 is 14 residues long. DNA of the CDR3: TGTGCCAGCAGCCAAGATTATAGCAATCAGCCCCAGCATTTT. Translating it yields CASSQDYSNQPQHF.

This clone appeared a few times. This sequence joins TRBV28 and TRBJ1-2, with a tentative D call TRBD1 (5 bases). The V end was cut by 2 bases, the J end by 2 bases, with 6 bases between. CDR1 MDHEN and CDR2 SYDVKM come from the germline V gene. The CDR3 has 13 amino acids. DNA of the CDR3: TGTGCCAGCAGTTTACCAGGGAACTATGGCTACACCTTC. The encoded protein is CASSLPGNYGYTF.

CDR3 in amino acids: CASTRPGGPGLNEQFF. DNA of the CDR3: TGTGCCAGCACCCGCCCGGGAGGGCCCGGTCTTAATGAGCAGTTCTTC. The chain joins TRBV27 to TRBJ2-1, with 8 bases identical to TRBD2. This CDR3 region has 16 residues. The trim removed 7 bases at V and 7 bases at J, leaving 15 bases unmatched. Germline V gene sequence: CDR1 MNHEY, CDR2 SMNVEV (reference sequence).

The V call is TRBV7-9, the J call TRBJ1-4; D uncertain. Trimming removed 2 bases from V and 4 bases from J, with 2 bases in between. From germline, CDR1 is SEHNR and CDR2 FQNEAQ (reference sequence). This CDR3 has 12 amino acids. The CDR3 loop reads CASSLLNEKLFF. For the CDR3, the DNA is TGTGCCAGCAGCTTACTTAATGAAAAACTGTTTTTT. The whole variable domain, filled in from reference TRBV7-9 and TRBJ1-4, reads DTGVSQNPRHKITKRGQNVTFRCDPISEHNRLYWYRQTLGQGPEFLTYFQNEAQLEKSRLLSDRFSAERPKGSFSTLEIQRTEQGDSAMYLCASSLLNEKLFFGSGTQLSVL.

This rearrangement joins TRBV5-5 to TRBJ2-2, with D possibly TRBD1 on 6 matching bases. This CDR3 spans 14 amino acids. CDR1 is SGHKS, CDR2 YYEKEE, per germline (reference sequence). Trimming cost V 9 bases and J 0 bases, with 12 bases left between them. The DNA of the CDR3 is TGTGCCACCAACAGGGCCCCGAACACCGGGGAGCTGTTTTTT. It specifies CATNRAPNTGELFF.

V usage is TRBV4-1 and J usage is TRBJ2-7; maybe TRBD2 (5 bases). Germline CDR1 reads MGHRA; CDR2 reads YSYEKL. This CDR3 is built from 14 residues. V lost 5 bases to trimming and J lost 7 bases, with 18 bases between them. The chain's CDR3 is CASSSGLRSGEQYF. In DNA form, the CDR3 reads TGCGCCAGCAGCTCCGGACTTCGCTCGGGTGAGCAGTACTTC.

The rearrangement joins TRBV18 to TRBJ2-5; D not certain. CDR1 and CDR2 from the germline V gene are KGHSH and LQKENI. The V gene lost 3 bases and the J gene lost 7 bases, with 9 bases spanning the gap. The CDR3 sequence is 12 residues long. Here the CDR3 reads CASSPPTGTQYF. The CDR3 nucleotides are TGTGCCAGCTCACCGCCAACCGGGACCCAGTACTTC.

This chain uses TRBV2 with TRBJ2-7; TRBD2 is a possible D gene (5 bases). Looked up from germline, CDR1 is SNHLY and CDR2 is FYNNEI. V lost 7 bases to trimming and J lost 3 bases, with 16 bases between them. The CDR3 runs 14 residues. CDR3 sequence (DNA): TGTGCCAGCACCCCCTTGGGGAGCCACTACGAGCAGTACTTC. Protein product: CASTPLGSHYEQYF.

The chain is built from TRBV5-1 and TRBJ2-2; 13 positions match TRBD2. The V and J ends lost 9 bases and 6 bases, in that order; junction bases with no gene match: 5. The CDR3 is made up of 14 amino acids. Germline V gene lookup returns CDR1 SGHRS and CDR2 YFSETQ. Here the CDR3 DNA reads TGCGCCACCCAACTAGCGGGAGGGCCCGGGGAGCTGTTTTTT. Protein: CATQLAGGPGELFF.

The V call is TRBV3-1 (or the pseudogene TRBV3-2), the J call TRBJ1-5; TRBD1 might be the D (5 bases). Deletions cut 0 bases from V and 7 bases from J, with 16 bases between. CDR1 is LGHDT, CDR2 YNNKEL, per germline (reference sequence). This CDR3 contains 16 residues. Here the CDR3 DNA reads TGTGCCAGCAGCCAAGATAGGAGGGGACCCCCGCAGCCCCAGCATTTT. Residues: CASSQDRRGPPQPQHF.

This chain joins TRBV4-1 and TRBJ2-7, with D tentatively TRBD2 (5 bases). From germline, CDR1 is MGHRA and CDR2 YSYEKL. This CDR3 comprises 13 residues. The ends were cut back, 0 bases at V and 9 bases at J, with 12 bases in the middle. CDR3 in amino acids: CASSQDGRSGQYF. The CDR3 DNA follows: TGCGCCAGCAGCCAAGATGGACGAAGCGGGCAGTACTTC.

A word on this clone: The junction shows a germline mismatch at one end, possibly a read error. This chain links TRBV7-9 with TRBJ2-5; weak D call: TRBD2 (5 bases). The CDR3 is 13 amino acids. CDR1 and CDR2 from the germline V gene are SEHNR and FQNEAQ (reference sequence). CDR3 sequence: CASRLGSLETQYF. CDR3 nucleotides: TGTGCCAGCAGGTTAGGGAGTTTAGAGACCCAGTACTTC.

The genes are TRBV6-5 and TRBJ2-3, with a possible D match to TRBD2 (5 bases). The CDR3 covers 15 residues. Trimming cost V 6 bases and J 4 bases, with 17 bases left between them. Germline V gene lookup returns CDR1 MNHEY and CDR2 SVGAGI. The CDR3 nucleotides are TGTGCCAGCAGCGCGGACTGGACCCGCCCAGATACGCAGTATTTT. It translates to CASSADWTRPDTQYF.